The 17 T cell receptor beta chains reported below all come from one sample, sequenced in a study of T-cell reconstitution after alpha-beta-depleted transplantation in children. Unique molecular identifiers tagged the TCRbeta library. A single record per CDR3 protein comes from TCRdb applying MiXCR to the PCR reads. Of 25,000 to 30,000 distinct CDR3 sequences listed, 5% to 7% are singletons. Sequenced here: PBMCs, mostly from graft donor cells, sampled 180 days after TCRalphabeta/CD19-depleted stem cell transplant. These receptors were obtained from a male patient aged 5 to 17 who had a stem cell transplant for acute myeloid leukemia, so the T cells may come from the graft donor.

There are many counts of this clonotype. The V call is TRBV7-2, the J call TRBJ2-7; D unclear. The germline V gene encodes CDR1 SGHTA and CDR2 FQGNSA. The CDR3 totals 13 residues. Trimming pared 1 base from V and 2 bases from J, leaving 6 bases between. The CDR3: CASSLVLTYEQYF. DNA for the CDR3: TGTGCCAGCAGCTTAGTCCTCACCTACGAGCAGTACTTC.

This clonotype was counted at least ten times. This rearrangement joins TRBV12-3 or TRBV12-4 to TRBJ2-5; TRBD2 is a possible D gene (6 bases). V was trimmed by 5 bases and J by 7 bases, leaving 17 bases between them. This CDR3 has 14 amino acids. CDR3 bases: TGTGCCAGCAGTCGTGCCGCTGGGGGAGGGACCCAGTACTTC. Amino acid sequence: CASSRAAGGGTQYF.

This clonotype has ten or more counts. The V call is TRBV3-1, the J call TRBJ1-1; 7 bases are shared with TRBD1. V gave up 3 bases and J gave up 3 bases; unmatched junction bases: 4. The CDR3 runs to 14 residues. Germline lookup yields CDR1 LGHDT and CDR2 YNNKEL (reference sequence). The DNA of the CDR3 is TGTGCCAGCAGCCAGTGGGACAGATACACTGAAGCTTTCTTT. Protein product: CASSQWDRYTEAFF. The whole variable domain, remainder taken from reference TRBV3-1 and TRBJ1-1, is DTAVSQTPKYLVTQMGNDKSIKCEQNLGHDTMYWYKQDSKKFLKIMFSYNNKELIINETVPNRFSPKSPDKAHLNLHINSLELGDSAVYFCASSQWDRYTEAFFGQGTRLTVV.

In this sample, this clonotype turned up many times. CDR3 region: CATSRDRIEQFF. CDR3 DNA: TGTGCCACCAGCAGAGATCGGATTGAGCAGTTCTTC. The chain links TRBV15 to TRBJ2-1, with unresolved D. Germline-derived CDR1 and CDR2 are LNHNV and YYDKDF (reference sequence). The ends were cut back, 0 bases at V and 9 bases at J, with 6 bases in the middle. The CDR3 covers 12 residues.

At least ten counts were recorded for this clonotype. The V and J genes are TRBV4-3 and TRBJ2-3; no reliable D call. The CDR3 is 15 amino acids. Germline V gives CDR1 LGHNA, CDR2 YSLEER. Trimming left V 0 bases short and J 0 bases short, with 7 bases between. DNA of the CDR3: TGCGCCAGCAGCCAAGAGGCCGAAAGCACAGATACGCAGTATTTT. Its translation is CASSQEAESTDTQYF.

This clonotype was seen many times. The chain is built from TRBV10-3 and TRBJ2-2, with 8 bases aligning to TRBD2. CDR3 length: 14 residues. Germline CDR1 ENHRY, CDR2 SYGVKD. The V and J ends lost 8 bases and 7 bases, in that order; junction bases with no gene match: 9. DNA for the CDR3: TGTGCCATCGCGGGGCGGGAGGATTTCGGGGAGCTGTTTTTT. This sequence encodes CAIAGREDFGELFF.

This clonotype was seen many times. The chain joins TRBV20-1 to TRBJ2-2, with D unclear. V shed 1 base and J shed 1 base, with 7 bases lying between them. The CDR3 is 14 residues long. The germline V gene has CDR1 DFQATT and CDR2 SNEGSKA (reference sequence). The DNA of the CDR3 is TGCAGTGCTAGAGTGGCGGAGAACACCGGGGAGCTGTTTTTT. Its translation: CSARVAENTGELFF.

The chain combines TRBV4-2 with TRBJ2-7; maybe TRBD2 (5 bases). Germline V gene sequence: CDR1 LGHNA, CDR2 YNFKEQ. Trimming took off 4 bases at V and 6 bases at J, with 13 bases between the two ends. This CDR3 contains 13 residues. CDR3 residues: CASSPGLLCEQYF. The CDR3 nucleotides are TGTGCCAGCAGCCCCGGACTCCTCTGCGAGCAGTACTTC.

V and J are TRBV28 and TRBJ2-1; 7 bases are shared with TRBD2. Germline V gene sequence: CDR1 MDHEN, CDR2 SYDVKM. The CDR3 sequence is 19 residues long. The CDR3 here is CTLSLRRERRGGPRNEQFF. The CDR3 nucleotides read TGTACCCTCAGTTTAAGGCGGGAGCGAAGGGGTGGGCCCCGAAATGAGCAGTTCTTC. Based on the CDR3 plus reference TRBV28 and TRBJ2-1, the full variable domain is DVKVTQSSRYLVKRTGEKVFLECVQDMDHENMFWYRQDPGLGLRLIYFSYDVKMKEKGDIPEGYSVSREKKERFSLILESASTNQTSMYLCTLSLRRERRGGPRNEQFFGPGTRLTVL.

The rearrangement links TRBV27 to TRBJ2-2, with D possibly being TRBD1 or TRBD2 (6 bases each). Germline V gene sequence: CDR1 MNHEY, CDR2 SMNVEV (reference sequence). This CDR3 contains 15 residues. The V end lost 5 bases, the J end lost 5 bases, and 15 bases lay between the germline ends. The CDR3 region has the DNA TGTGCCAGCAGTCTCAGGGGCCTAGCGACCGGGGAGCTGTTTTTT. This sequence encodes CASSLRGLATGELFF.

In its sample, this clonotype was seen many times. The chain employs TRBV20-1 and TRBJ1-1; a possible D gene is TRBD1 (5 bases). The V end lost 8 bases, the J end lost 7 bases, and 11 bases lay between the germline ends. Germline CDR1 is DFQATT and CDR2 is SNEGSKA (reference sequence). There are 10 residues in the CDR3. The CDR3 DNA reads TGCAGTATCGAAGGGGTTGAAGCTTTCTTT. Residues: CSIEGVEAFF.

This clonotype was picked up many times. This sequence joins TRBV30 and TRBJ1-1; 8 bases fit TRBD1. The CDR3 is 13 amino acids. V trimming: 5 bases; J trimming: 6 bases; junction bases outside the gene matches: 8. CDR1 is GTSNPN and CDR2 is SVGIG in the germline V gene (reference sequence). The DNA for the CDR3 is TGTGCCTGGCTTGGACAGGGATGGGCTGAAGCTTTCTTT. Its translation: CAWLGQGWAEAFF.

At least ten counts were recorded for this clonotype. The chain uses TRBV6-2 or TRBV6-3 and TRBJ1-5; D perhaps matches TRBD1 (5 bases). Germline CDR1 MNHEY, CDR2 SVGEGT. This CDR3 region has 15 residues. Trimming pared 6 bases from V and 1 base from J, leaving 13 bases between. CDR3 sequence reads: CASRPTGGSNQPQHF. CDR3 DNA sequence: TGTGCCAGCAGGCCGACGGGGGGAAGCAATCAGCCCCAGCATTTT.

This clonotype was detected ten times or more. A clone one base away is much larger, so this may be a read error. The rearrangement links TRBV12-3 or TRBV12-4 to TRBJ2-1; the match to TRBD2 covers 13 bases. The CDR3 runs 18 residues. This chain's CDR3 is CTSSLESPGLAGTNEQFF. The CDR3 region has the DNA TGTACCAGCAGTTTAGAGTCCCCGGGACTAGCGGGAACCAATGAGCAGTTCTTC.

There are many counts of this clonotype. The chain combines TRBV28 with TRBJ2-5; D remains ambiguous. Trimming pared 2 bases from V and 5 bases from J, leaving 6 bases between. This CDR3 is 12 amino acids long. Germline loops: CDR1 MDHEN, CDR2 SYDVKM. CDR3 loop: CASSLSYETQYF. The CDR3 coding sequence is TGTGCCAGCAGTTTAAGCTACGAGACCCAGTACTTC.

The chain has TRBV2 and TRBJ2-3, with 10 bases identical to TRBD1. The germline CDR1 and CDR2 sequences are SNHLY and FYNNEI. V dropped 3 bases and J dropped 1; count of bases not matched to a gene: 1. This CDR3 has 15 residues. This CDR3 is CASSEGTGGTDTQYF. The CDR3 nucleotides are TGTGCCAGCAGTGAGGGGACAGGGGGCACAGATACGCAGTATTTT.

This clonotype was found once. A much larger clone sits a single nucleotide away, making a read error possible. The chain joins TRBV9 to TRBJ2-3; D is undetermined. The CDR3 consists of 12 residues. Germline assignment: CDR1 SGDLS and CDR2 YYNGEE. The CDR3 nucleotides read TGTGCCAGCCGCGTAGCTACAGATACGCAGTATTTT. Protein product: CASRVATDTQYF.